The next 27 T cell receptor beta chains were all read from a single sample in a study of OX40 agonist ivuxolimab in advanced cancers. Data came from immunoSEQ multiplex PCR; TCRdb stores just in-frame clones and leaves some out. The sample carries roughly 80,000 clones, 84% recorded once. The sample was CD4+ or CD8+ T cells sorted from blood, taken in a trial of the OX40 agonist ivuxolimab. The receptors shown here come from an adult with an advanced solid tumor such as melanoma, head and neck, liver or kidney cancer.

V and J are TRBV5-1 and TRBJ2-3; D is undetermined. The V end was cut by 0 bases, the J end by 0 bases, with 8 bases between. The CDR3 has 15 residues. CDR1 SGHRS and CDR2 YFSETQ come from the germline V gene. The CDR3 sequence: CASSLEALSTDTQYF. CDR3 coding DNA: TGCGCCAGCAGCTTGGAGGCGCTCAGCACAGATACGCAGTATTTT.

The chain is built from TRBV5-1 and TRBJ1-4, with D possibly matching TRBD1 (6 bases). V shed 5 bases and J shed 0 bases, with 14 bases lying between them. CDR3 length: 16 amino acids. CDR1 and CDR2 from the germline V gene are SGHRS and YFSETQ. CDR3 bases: TGCGCCAGCAGTCCAGGACAGATGGCAACTAATGAAAAACTGTTTTTT. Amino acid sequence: CASSPGQMATNEKLFF.

This chain's CDR3 is CASKRQPQETQYF. Written as DNA, the CDR3 is TGTGCCAGCAAGCGACAGCCTCAAGAGACCCAGTACTTC. V usage is TRBV6-5 and J usage is TRBJ2-5, with TRBD1 as a possible D gene (5 bases). The ends were cut back, 7 bases at V and 2 bases at J, with 11 bases in the middle. Germline V gene data show CDR1 as MNHEY and CDR2 as SVGAGI. This CDR3 contains 13 residues.

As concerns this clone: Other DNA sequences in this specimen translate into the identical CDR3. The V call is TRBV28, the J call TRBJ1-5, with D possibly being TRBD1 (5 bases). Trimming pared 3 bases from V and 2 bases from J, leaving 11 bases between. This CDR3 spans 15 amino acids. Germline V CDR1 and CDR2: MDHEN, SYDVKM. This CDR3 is CASSLGGTGNQPQHF. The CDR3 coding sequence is TGTGCCAGCAGTTTGGGGGGTACGGGCAATCAGCCCCAGCATTTT.

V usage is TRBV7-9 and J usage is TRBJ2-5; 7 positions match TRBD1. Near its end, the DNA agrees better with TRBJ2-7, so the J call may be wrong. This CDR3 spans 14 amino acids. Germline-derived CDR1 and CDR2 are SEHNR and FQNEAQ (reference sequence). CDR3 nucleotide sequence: TGTGCCAGCAGCTTAACCACAGGGGTCGGCGAGCAGTACTTC. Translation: CASSLTTGVGEQYF.

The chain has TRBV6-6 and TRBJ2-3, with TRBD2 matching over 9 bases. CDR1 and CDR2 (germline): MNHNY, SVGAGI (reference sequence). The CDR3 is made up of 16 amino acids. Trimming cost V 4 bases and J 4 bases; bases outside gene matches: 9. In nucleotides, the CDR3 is TGTGCCAGCAGTTTAAAGCGGGGGGCGGGCCCAGATACGCAGTATTTT. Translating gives CASSLKRGAGPDTQYF.

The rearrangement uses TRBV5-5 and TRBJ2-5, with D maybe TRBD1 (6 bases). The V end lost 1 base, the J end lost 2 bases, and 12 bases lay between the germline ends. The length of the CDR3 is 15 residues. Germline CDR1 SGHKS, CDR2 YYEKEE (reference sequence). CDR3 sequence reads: CASSLPRGIQETQYF. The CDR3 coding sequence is TGTGCCAGCAGCTTGCCCAGGGGAATACAAGAGACCCAGTACTTC. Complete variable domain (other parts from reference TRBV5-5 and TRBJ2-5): DAGVTQSPTHLIKTRGQQVTLRCSPISGHKSVSWYQQVLGQGPQFIFQYYEKEERGRGNFPDRFSARQFPNYSSELNVNALLLGDSALYLCASSLPRGIQETQYFGPGTRLLVL.

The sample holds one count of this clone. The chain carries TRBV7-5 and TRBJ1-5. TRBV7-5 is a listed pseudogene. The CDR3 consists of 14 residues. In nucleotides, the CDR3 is TGTGTCAGAAGCTTCGGGAGGTTTAAACAGCCCCAGCATTTT. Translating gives CVRSFGRFKQPQHF.

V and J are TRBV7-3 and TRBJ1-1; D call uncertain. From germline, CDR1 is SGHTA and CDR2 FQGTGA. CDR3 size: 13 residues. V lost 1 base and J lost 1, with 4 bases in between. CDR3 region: CASSLRGNTEAFF. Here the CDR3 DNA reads TGTGCCAGCAGCTTAAGGGGGAACACTGAAGCTTTCTTT.

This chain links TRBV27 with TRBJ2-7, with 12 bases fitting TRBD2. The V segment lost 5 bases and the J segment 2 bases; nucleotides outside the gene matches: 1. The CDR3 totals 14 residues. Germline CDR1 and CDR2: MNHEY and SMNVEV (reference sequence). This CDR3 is CASSTSGGTYEQYF. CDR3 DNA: TGTGCCAGCAGTACTAGCGGGGGGACCTACGAGCAGTACTTC.

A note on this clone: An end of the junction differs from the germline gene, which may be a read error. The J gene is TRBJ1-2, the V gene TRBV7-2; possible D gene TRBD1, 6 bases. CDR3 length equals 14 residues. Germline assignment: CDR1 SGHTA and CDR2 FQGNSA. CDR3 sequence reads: CASSLARQAGGYTF. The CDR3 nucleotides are TGTGCCAGCAGCCTAGCCCGACAGGCGGGGGGCTACACCTTC.

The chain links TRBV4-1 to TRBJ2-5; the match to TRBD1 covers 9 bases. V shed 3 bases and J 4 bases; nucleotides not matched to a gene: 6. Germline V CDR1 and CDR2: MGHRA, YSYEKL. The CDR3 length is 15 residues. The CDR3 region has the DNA TGCGCCAGCAGCCACGGACCGGGACAGGGAGAGACCCAGTACTTC. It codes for CASSHGPGQGETQYF.

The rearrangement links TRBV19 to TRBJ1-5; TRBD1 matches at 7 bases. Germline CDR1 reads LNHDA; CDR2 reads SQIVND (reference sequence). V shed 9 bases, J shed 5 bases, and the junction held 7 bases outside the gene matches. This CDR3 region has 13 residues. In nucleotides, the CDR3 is TGTGCCAGCCAAGGGGACAGATATCAGCCCCAGCATTTT. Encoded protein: CASQGDRYQPQHF.

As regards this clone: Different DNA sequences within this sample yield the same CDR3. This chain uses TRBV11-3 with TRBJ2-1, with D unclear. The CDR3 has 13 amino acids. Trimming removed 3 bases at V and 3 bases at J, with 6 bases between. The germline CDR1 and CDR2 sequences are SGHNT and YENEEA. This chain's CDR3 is CASSFAGYNEQFF. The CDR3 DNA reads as TGTGCCAGCAGCTTCGCAGGCTACAATGAGCAGTTCTTC.

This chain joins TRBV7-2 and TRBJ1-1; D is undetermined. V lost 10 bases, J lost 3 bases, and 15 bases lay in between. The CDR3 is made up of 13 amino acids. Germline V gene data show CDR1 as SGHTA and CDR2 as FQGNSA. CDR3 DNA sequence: TGTGCCACCGGAGGATATCGGGACACTGAAGCTTTCTTT. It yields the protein CATGGYRDTEAFF.

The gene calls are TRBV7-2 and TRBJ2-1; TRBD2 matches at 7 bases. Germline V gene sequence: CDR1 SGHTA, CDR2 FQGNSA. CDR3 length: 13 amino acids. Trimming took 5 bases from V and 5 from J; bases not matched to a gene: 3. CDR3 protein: CASSREANNEQFF. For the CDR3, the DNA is TGTGCCAGCAGCCGGGAGGCAAACAATGAGCAGTTCTTC. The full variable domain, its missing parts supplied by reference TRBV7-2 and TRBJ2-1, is GAGVSQSPSNKVTEKGKDVELRCDPISGHTALYWYRQSLGQGLEFLIYFQGNSAPDKSGLPSDRFSAERTGGSVSTLTIQRTQQEDSAVYLCASSREANNEQFFGPGTRLTVL.

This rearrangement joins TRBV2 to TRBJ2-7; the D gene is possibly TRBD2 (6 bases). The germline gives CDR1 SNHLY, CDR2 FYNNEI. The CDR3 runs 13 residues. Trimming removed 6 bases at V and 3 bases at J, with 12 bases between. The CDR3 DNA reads TGTGCCAGCAGGGTGGGACTGAACTACGAGCAGTACGTC. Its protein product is CASRVGLNYEQYV.

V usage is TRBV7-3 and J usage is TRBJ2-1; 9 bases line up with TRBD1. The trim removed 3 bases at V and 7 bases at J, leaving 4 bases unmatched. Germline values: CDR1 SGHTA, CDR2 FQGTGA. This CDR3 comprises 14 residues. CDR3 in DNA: TGTGCCAGCAGCTTTATCGACAGGGGGAATGAGCAGTTCTTC. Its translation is CASSFIDRGNEQFF.

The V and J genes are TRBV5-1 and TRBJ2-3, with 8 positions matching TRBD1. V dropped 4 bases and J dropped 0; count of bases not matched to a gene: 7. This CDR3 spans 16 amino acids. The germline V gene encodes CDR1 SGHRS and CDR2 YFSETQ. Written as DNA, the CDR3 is TGCGCCAGCAGCGTGACAGGGGTTCAAAGCACAGATACGCAGTATTTT. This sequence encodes CASSVTGVQSTDTQYF. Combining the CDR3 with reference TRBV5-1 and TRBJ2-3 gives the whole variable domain KAGVTQTPRYLIKTRGQQVTLSCSPISGHRSVSWYQQTPGQGLQFLFEYFSETQRNKGNFPGRFSGRQFSNSRSEMNVSTLELGDSALYLCASSVTGVQSTDTQYFGPGTRLTVL.

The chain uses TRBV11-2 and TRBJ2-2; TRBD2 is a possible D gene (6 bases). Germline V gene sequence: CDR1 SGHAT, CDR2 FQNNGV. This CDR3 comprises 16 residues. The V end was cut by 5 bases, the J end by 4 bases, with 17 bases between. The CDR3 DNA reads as TGTGCCAGCAGCCCCGTCTGGAGGGGTGGCACCGGGGAGCTGTTTTTT. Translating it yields CASSPVWRGGTGELFF.

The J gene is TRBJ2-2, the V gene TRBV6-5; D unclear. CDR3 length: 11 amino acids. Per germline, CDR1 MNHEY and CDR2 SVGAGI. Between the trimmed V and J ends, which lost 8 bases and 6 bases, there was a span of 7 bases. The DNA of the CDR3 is TGTGCCAGCTCGAGGTCCGGGGAGCTGTTTTTT. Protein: CASSRSGELFF.

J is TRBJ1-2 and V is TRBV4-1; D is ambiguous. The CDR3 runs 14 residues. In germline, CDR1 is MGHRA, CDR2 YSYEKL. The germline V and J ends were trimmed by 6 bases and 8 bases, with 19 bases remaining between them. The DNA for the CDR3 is TGCGCCAGCAGTGCCGGCCCACCAGGCGGGGGCTACACCTTC. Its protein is CASSAGPPGGGYTF.

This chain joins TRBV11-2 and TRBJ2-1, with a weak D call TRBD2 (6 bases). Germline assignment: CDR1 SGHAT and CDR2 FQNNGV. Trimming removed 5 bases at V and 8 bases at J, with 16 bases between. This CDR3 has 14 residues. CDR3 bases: TGTGCCAGCAGCGGCCGCGGCGGGGTCCATGAGCAGTTCTTC. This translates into CASSGRGGVHEQFF.

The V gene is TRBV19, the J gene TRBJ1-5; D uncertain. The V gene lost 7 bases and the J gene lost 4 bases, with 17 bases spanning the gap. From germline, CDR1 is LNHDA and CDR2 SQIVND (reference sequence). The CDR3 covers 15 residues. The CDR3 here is CASKKESTINQPQHF. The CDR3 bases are TGTGCCAGTAAAAAGGAGAGCACGATAAATCAGCCCCAGCATTTT.

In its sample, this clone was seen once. DNA of the CDR3: TGTGCCAGCAGTCCTGACAGGTCCAATCAGCCCCAGCATTTT. Amino acids: CASSPDRSNQPQHF. The chain carries TRBV7-9 and TRBJ1-5; TRBD1 might be the D (6 bases). The CDR3 consists of 14 residues. The germline V and J ends were trimmed by 6 bases and 3 bases, with 12 bases remaining between them. Germline CDR1 SEHNR, CDR2 FQNEAQ (reference sequence).

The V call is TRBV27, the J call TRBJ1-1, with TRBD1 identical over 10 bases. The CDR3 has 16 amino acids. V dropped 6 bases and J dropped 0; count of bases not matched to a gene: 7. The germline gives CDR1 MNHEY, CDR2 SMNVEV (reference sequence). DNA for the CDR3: TGTGCCAGCAGCGACAGGACAGGGGGTTTGAACACTGAAGCTTTCTTT. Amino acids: CASSDRTGGLNTEAFF.

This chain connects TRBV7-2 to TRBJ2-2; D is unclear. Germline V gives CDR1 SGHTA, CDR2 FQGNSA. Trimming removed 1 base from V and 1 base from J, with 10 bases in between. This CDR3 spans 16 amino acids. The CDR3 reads CASSLGSWGNTGELFF. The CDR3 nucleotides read TGTGCCAGCAGCTTAGGGTCCTGGGGGAACACCGGGGAGCTGTTTTTT.